The source of this T cell receptor (beta chain) is a study of response to subunit inactivated influenza vaccine. V lost 5 bases and J lost 8, with 15 bases in between. The CDR3 is made up of 14 amino acids. TCRdb passed the RT-PCR reads through MiXCR, listing each CDR3 protein once. The sample lists about 310,000 distinct CDR3 sequences, 21% seen once, with roughly 10% in the top ten. Points from the study as a whole: Authors suggested each seasonal influenza vaccination recruits few new T cells.

With regard to this clonotype: Its cognate antigen is unknown.

This clonotype originated in a man aged 45 to 70 who received an inactivated influenza vaccine. The rearrangement uses TRBV12-3 or TRBV12-4 and TRBJ1-4, with TRBD1 as a possible D gene (6 bases). The sample in question was PBMCs from blood, obtained about 20 months after vaccination. The CDR3 reads CASSPGQGLEKLFF. The CDR3 bases are TGTGCCAGCAGTCCGGGACAAGGATTGGAAAAACTGTTTTTT.